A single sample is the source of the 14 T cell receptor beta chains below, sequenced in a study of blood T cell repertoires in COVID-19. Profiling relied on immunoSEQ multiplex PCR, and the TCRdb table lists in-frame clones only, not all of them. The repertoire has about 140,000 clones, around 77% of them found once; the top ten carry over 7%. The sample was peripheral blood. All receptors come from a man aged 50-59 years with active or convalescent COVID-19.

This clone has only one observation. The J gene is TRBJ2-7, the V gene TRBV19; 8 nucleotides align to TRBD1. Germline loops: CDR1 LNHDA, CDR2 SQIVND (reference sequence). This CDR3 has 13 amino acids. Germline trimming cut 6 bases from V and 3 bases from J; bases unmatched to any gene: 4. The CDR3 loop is CASSVGQGYEQYF. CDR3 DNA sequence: TGTGCCAGTAGCGTCGGACAGGGCTACGAGCAGTACTTC. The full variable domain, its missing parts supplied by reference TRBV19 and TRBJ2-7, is DGGITQSPKYLFRKEGQNVTLSCEQNLNHDAMYWYRQDPGQGLRLIYYSQIVNDFQKGDIAEGYSVSREKKESFPLTVTSAQKNPTAFYLCASSVGQGYEQYFGPGTRLTVT.

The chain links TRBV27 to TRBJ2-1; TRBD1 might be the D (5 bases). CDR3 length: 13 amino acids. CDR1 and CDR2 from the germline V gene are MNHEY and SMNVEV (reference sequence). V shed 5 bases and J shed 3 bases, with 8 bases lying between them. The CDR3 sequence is CASSLDSYNEQFF. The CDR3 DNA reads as TGTGCCAGCAGTCTAGACAGCTACAATGAGCAGTTCTTC.

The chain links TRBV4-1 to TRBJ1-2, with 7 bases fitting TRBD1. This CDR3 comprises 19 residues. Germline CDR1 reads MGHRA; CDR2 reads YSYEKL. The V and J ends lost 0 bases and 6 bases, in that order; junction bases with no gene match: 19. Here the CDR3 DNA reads TGCGCCAGCAGCCAAGAGACTTTTTTCAGGGGGATGAGCGGCGATGGCTACACCTTC. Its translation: CASSQETFFRGMSGDGYTF.

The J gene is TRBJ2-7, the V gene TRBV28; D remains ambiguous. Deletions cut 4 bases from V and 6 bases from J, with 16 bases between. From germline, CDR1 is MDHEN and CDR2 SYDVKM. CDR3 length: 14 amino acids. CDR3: CASSSSGSSGEQYF. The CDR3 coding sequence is TGTGCCAGCAGTTCAAGTGGCAGCTCGGGCGAGCAGTACTTC.

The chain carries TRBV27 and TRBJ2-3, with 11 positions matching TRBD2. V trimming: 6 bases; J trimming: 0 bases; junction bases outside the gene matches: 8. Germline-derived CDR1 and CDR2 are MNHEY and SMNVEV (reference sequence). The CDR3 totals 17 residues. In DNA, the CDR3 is TGTGCCAGCAGCCGTAGCGGGAGGGCCCGAAGCACAGATACGCAGTATTTT. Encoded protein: CASSRSGRARSTDTQYF.

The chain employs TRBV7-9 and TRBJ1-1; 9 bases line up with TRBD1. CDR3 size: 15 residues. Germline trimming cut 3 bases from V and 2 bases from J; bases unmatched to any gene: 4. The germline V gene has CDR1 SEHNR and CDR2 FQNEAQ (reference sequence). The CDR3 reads CASSLDRGYNTEAFF. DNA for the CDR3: TGTGCCAGCAGCTTGGACAGGGGTTATAACACTGAAGCTTTCTTT. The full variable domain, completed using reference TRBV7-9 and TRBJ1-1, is DTGVSQNPRHKITKRGQNVTFRCDPISEHNRLYWYRQTLGQGPEFLTYFQNEAQLEKSRLLSDRFSAERPKGSFSTLEIQRTEQGDSAMYLCASSLDRGYNTEAFFGQGTRLTVV.

The CDR3 spells CASRTGFYNEQFF. The CDR3, as DNA: TGTGCCAGCAGAACAGGATTTTACAATGAGCAGTTCTTC. V gene TRBV6-5 combines with J gene TRBJ2-1, with a possible D match to TRBD1 (5 bases). Per germline, CDR1 MNHEY and CDR2 SVGAGI. The V and J ends lost 6 bases and 4 bases respectively, with 10 bases between them. The CDR3 spans 13 residues.

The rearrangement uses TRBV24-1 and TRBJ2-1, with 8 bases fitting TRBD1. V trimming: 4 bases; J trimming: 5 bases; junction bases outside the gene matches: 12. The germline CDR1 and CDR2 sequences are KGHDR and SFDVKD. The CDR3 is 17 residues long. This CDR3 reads CATSDSTGGTTHNEQFF. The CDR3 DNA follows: TGTGCCACCAGTGACTCAACAGGGGGGACCACGCACAATGAGCAGTTCTTC.

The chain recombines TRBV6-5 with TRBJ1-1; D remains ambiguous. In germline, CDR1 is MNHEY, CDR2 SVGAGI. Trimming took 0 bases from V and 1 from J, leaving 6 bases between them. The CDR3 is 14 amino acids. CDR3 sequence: CASSYSPGNTEAFF. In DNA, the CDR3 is TGTGCCAGCAGTTACTCACCCGGGAACACTGAAGCTTTCTTT.

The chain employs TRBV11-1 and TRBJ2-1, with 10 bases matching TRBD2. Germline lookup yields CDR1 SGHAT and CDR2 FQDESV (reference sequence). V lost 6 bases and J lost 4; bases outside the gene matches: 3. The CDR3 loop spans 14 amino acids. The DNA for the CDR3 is TGTGCCAGCAGTCCGGGACTAGCGTACAATGAGCAGTTCTTC. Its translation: CASSPGLAYNEQFF. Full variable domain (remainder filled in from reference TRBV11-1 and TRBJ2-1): EAEVAQSPRYKITEKSQAVAFWCDPISGHATLYWYRQILGQGPELLVQFQDESVVDDSQLPKDRFSAERLKGVDSTLKIQPAELGDSAMYLCASSPGLAYNEQFFGPGTRLTVL.

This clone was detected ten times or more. The CDR3 sequence is CASSYEYGYTF. For the CDR3, the DNA is TGTGCCAGCAGTTACGAGTATGGCTACACCTTC. The chain combines TRBV7-2 with TRBJ1-2; no clear D gene. The CDR3 runs to 11 residues. The V end was cut by 6 bases, the J end by 5 bases, with 7 bases between. CDR1 and CDR2 from the germline V gene are SGHTA and FQGNSA.

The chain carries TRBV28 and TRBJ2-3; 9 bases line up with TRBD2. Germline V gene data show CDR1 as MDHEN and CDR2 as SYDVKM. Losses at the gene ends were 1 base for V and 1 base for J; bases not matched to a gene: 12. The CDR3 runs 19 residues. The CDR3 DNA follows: TGTGCCAGCAGTTTATTAGGGGGTAGCGGGAGCAGGGGCACAGATACGCAGTATTTT. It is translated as CASSLLGGSGSRGTDTQYF.

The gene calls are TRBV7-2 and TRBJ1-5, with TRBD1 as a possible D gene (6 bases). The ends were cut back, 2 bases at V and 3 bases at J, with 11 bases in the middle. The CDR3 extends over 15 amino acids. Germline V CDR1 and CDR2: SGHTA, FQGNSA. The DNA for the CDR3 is TGTGCCAGCAGCTTAAAGGACAGCTTCAATCAGCCCCAGCATTTT. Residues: CASSLKDSFNQPQHF.

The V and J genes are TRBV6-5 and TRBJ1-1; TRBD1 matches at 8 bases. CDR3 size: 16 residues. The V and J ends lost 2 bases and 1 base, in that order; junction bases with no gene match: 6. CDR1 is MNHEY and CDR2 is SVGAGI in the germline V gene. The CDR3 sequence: CASSYPTGTGNTEAFF. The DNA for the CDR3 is TGTGCCAGCAGTTACCCTACCGGGACAGGGAACACTGAAGCTTTCTTT.